The clone carrying this T cell receptor beta chain has only a few counts. This sample is drawn from a study of T cells after yellow fever vaccination. TCRdb used MiXCR to reprocess the 5' RACE reads, holding one entry per CDR3 protein. The table records hundreds of thousands of distinct CDR3 sequences, around 12% of them present only once. The germline V gene encodes CDR1 SGHVS and CDR2 FQNEAQ. This CDR3 region has 14 residues. The germline V and J ends were trimmed by 3 bases and 6 bases, with 15 bases remaining between them. The chain recombines TRBV7-8 with TRBJ2-7; perhaps TRBD1 as D (6 bases). This specimen consisted of PBMCs, obtained on the day of the yellow fever booster vaccination. This clonotype was sampled from a man aged 25-40 years who received the YFV17D yellow fever vaccine. The CDR3 here is CASSFLRGTPEQYF. CDR3 nucleotide sequence: TGTGCCAGCAGCTTCTTGAGAGGGACACCCGAGCAGTACTTC.